The entry below gives a single T cell receptor (beta chain) sequence along with its context. The data were obtained in a study of blood T cell repertoires in COVID-19. At the level of the study: Whether acute or convalescent, the COVID-19 samples came from the United States, Italy and Spain. PBMCs, B-cell-depleted T cells, or T cells were the source of the cDNA or gDNA that made up the material.

This CDR3 contains 15 residues. Trimming took 1 base from V and 8 from J, leaving 17 bases between them. The germline CDR1 and CDR2 sequences are LGHNA and YNFKEQ. TCRdb's table, derived via immunoSEQ multiplex PCR, lists solely in-frame clones and lacks some. The sample carries about 250,000 clones, around nine tenths recorded once. Membership in each cohort depended on participant-reported clinical history. Sequencing was performed on PBMCs or T cells enriched from blood (not recorded which). The chain combines TRBV4-2 with TRBJ1-2; weak D call: TRBD1 (5 bases). The TCR comes from a woman aged 40 to 49 who had been exposed to COVID-19. CDR3 sequence: CASSQGAGKFGGYTF. The CDR3 DNA sequence: TGTGCCAGCAGCCAAGGGGCAGGGAAATTCGGCGGCTACACCTTC.